The entry that follows covers one T cell receptor beta chain sequence. The second PCR ran about 6 to 12 cycles with a sample-barcoded 5' primer and J-beta primers. One entry per CDR3 protein results from TCRdb running MiXCR on the 5' RACE reads. The data show about 720,000 distinct CDR3 sequences, 20% to 30% seen once. The data belong to a study of blood T cells in healthy people across ages. About the study: Template switching recovered approximately one barcoded beta molecule for every two T cells.

The CDR3 is 15 residues long. Germline CDR1 LGHDT, CDR2 YNNKEL (reference sequence). V dropped 0 bases and J dropped 7 bases, with 13 bases sitting between them. The data were also submitted as part of a second study, on T cells of mothers and their children.

This receptor was identified in a boy younger than 18 in good health. Sequenced material: blood. This chain joins TRBV3-1 and TRBJ2-1; tentatively, D is TRBD1 (5 bases). This chain's CDR3 is CASSQEVGRLNEQFF. For the CDR3, the DNA is TGTGCCAGCAGCCAAGAGGTGGGGCGGCTGAATGAGCAGTTCTTC.